The 8 T cell receptor beta chains given below trace back to one sample, sequenced in a study of T cells after yellow fever vaccination. Via MiXCR, TCRdb re-called the 5' RACE reads, giving one row per CDR3 protein. The table records 250,000 to 350,000 distinct CDR3 sequences, 6.5% to 8.5% of them present only once. The sample here was PBMCs, taken approximately 40 days after the first yellow fever vaccination. All receptors come from a man between 18 and 29 years old who received the YFV17D yellow fever vaccine.

The chain couples TRBV7-8 to TRBJ2-3, with TRBD2 matching 16 bases. J lost 4 bases, V lost 6 bases, and 4 bases had no gene match. Per the germline V gene, CDR1 is SGHVS and CDR2 is FQNEAQ. This CDR3 region has 16 residues. Here the CDR3 reads CASRQGLAGGADTQYF. CDR3 sequence (DNA): TGTGCCAGCAGGCAGGGACTAGCGGGGGGGGCAGATACGCAGTATTTT.

V is TRBV7-8 and J is TRBJ2-2; TRBD1 matches 8 bases. CDR1 and CDR2 from the germline V gene are SGHVS and FQNEAQ. This CDR3 has 16 amino acids. V dropped 4 bases and J dropped 0; count of bases not matched to a gene: 4. CDR3 in amino acids: CASSSETGANTGELFF. In DNA, the CDR3 is TGTGCCAGCAGCTCCGAGACAGGGGCGAACACCGGGGAGCTGTTTTTT.

Ten or more counts support this clonotype. This chain joins TRBV19 and TRBJ2-2, with D unresolved. The CDR3 totals 15 residues. Trimming removed 7 bases from V and 2 bases from J, with 14 bases in between. The germline gives CDR1 LNHDA, CDR2 SQIVND (reference sequence). The CDR3 loop reads CASMALGVNTGELFF. CDR3 nucleotide sequence: TGTGCCAGTATGGCCCTAGGCGTTAACACCGGGGAGCTGTTTTTT.

The chain couples TRBV2 to TRBJ2-5, with 7 positions matching TRBD2. Germline CDR1 SNHLY, CDR2 FYNNEI. The CDR3 is 15 amino acids. The V and J ends lost 7 bases and 1 base, in that order; junction bases with no gene match: 9. CDR3 sequence reads: CASKSSGVFQETQYF. Here the CDR3 DNA reads TGTGCCAGCAAGTCCAGCGGGGTTTTCCAAGAGACCCAGTACTTC.

This clonotype was recorded a few times. The chain couples TRBV12-3 or TRBV12-4 to TRBJ2-5, with TRBD1 as a possible D gene (6 bases). V lost 5 bases and J lost 2, with 12 bases in between. The CDR3 covers 14 residues. CDR3 nucleotide sequence: TGTGCCAGCAGTCGACGGACAGATCAAGAGACCCAGTACTTC. It yields the protein CASSRRTDQETQYF.

V and J are TRBV18 and TRBJ2-3; a weak D match, TRBD2 (5 bases). The ends were cut back, 2 bases at V and 5 bases at J, with 11 bases in the middle. CDR3 length equals 14 residues. CDR1 and CDR2 from the germline V gene are KGHSH and LQKENI. The CDR3 DNA reads as TGTGCCAGCTCACCAAACCTACGGGGAGATACGCAGTATTTT. This translates into CASSPNLRGDTQYF.

A few counts support this clonotype. This CDR3 is CASSQDGGPYEQYV. For the CDR3, the DNA is TGCGCCAGCAGCCAAGATGGCGGACCCTACGAGCAGTACGTC. The chain links TRBV4-1 to TRBJ2-7; D is uncertain. Germline V gives CDR1 MGHRA, CDR2 YSYEKL. V was clipped by 0 bases and J by 2 bases, with 8 bases between them. The CDR3 loop spans 14 amino acids.

The chain links TRBV20-1 to TRBJ2-7; perhaps D is TRBD1 or TRBD2 (5 bases each). CDR1 is DFQATT and CDR2 is SNEGSKA in the germline V gene (reference sequence). Trimming took off 5 bases at V and 0 bases at J, with 17 bases between the two ends. This CDR3 region has 15 residues. CDR3 in DNA: TGCAGTGCTCCGCCGGCGTCAGGGAGCTCCTACGAGCAGTACGTC. As protein: CSAPPASGSSYEQYV.